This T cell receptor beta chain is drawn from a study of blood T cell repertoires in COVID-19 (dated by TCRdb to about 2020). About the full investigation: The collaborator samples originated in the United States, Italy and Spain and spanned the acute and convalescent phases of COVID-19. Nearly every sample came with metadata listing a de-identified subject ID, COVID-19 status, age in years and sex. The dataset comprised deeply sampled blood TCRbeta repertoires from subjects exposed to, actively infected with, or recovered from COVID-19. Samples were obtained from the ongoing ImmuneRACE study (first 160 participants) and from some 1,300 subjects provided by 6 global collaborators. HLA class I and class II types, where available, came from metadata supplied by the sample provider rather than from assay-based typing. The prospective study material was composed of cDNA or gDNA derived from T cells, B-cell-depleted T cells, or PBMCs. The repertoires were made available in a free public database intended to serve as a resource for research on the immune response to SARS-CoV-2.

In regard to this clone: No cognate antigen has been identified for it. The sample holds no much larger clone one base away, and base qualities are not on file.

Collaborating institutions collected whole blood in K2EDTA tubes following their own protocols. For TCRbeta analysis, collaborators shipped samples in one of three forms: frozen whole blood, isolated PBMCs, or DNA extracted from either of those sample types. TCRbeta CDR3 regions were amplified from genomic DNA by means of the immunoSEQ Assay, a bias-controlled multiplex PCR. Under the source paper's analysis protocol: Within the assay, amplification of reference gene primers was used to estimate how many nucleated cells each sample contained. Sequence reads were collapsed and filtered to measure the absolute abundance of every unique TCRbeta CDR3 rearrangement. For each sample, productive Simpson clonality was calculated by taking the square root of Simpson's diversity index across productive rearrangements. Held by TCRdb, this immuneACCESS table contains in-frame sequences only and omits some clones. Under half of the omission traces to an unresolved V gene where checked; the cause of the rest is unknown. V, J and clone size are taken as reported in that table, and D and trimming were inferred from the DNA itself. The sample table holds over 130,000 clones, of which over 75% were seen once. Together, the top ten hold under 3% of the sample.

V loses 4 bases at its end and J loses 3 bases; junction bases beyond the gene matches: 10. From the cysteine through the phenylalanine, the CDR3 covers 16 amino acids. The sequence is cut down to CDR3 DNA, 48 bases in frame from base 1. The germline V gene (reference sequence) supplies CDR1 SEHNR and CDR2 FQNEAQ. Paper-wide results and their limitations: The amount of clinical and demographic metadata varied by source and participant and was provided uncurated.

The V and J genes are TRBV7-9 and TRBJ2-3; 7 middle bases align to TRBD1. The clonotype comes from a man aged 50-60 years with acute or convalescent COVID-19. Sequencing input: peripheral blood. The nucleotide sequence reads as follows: TGTGCCAGCAGCTCAGAGGGGGCCCAGGTAACAGATACGCAGTATTTT. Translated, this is CASSSEGAQVTDTQYF.